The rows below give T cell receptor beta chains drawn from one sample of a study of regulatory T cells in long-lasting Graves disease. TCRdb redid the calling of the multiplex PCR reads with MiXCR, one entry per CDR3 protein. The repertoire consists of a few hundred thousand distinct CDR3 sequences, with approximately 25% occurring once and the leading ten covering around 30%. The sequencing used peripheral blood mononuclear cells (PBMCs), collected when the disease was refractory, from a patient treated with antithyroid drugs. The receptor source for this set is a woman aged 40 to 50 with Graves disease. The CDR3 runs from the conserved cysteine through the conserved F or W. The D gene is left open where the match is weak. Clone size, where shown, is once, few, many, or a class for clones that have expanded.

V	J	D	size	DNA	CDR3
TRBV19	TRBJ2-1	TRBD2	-	TGTGCCAGTAGTCCGTTAACCAGACTAGCTCTCAATGAGCAGTTCTTC	CASSPLTRLALNEQFF
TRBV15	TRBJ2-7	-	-	TGTGCCACCAGCAGAGACTCAGACTACGAGCAGTACTTC	CATSRDSDYEQYF
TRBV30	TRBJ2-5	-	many	TGTGCCTGGACCACGACGGGAGAGACCCAGTACTTC	CAWTTTGETQYF
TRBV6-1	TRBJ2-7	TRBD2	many	TGTGCCAGCAGTGACGGTAGCGGGACGTACGAGCAGTACTTC	CASSDGSGTYEQYF
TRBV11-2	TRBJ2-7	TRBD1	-	TGTGCCAGCACTAAACGACAGGGATACTACGAGCAGTACTTC	CASTKRQGYYEQYF
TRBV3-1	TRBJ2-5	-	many	TGTGCCAGCAGCCAAGGGGAGACCCAGTACTTC	CASSQGETQYF
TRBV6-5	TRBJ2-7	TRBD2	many	TGTGCCAGCAGTTACGGGATAGCGGGTTCTGAGGAGCAGTACTTC	CASSYGIAGSEEQYF
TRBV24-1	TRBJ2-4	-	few	TGTGCCACGGCGGGGATCGCGGACATTCAGTACTTC	CATAGIADIQYF
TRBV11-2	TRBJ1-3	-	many	TGTGCCAGCAGCTTAGCCAGGGCTGGAAACACCATATATTTT	CASSLARAGNTIYF
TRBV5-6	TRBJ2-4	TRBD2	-	TGTGCCAGCCTCAAGCGGGAGGGCCGAAACATTCAGTACTTC	CASLKREGRNIQYF
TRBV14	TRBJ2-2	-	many	TGTGCCAGCAGCCTCCTACCCTTACCTGCAGTGCGGACCGGGGAGCTGTTTTTT	CASSLLPLPAVRTGELFF
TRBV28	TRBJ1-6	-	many	TGTGCCAGCACCCAGAGGGGTATTCGGAATTCACCCCTCCACTTT	CASTQRGIRNSPLHF
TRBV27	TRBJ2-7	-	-	TGTGCCAGCAGTTTCGTCCGCGAGGGCGGGGCAGTCTACGAGCAGTACTTC	CASSFVREGGAVYEQYF
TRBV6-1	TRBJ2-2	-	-	TGTGCCAGCACACGGACCGGCGGGCTTGGCACCGGGGAGCTGTTTTTT	CASTRTGGLGTGELFF
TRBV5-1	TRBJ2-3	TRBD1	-	TGCGCCAGCAGCTTGGATATCCAGGGGGCCGGAGATACGCAGTGTTTT	CASSLDIQGAGDTQCF
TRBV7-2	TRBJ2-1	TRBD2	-	TGTGCCAGCAGCTCGTTAGCGGGAGTTGAGCAGTTCTTC	CASSSLAGVEQFF
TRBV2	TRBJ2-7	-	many	TGTGCCAGCAATAGGGACGGCTACGAGCAGTACTTC	CASNRDGYEQYF
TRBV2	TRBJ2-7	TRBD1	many	TGTGCCAGCAACGTCGACAGGGGGGTCGAGCAGTACTTC	CASNVDRGVEQYF
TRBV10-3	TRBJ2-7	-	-	TGTGCCATCAGTGAGGGGCAGGGTAACTACGAGCAGTACTTC	CAISEGQGNYEQYF
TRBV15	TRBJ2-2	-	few	TGTGCCACCAGCCAGTTTGGGCCGACTGGGGAGCTGTTTTTT	CATSQFGPTGELFF
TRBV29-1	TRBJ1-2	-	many	TGCAGCGTTGCGGCGGGAGTCGACTATGGCTACACCTTC	CSVAAGVDYGYTF
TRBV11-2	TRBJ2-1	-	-	TGTGCCAGCAGCCCCCTTGCCAATGAGCAGTTCTTC	CASSPLANEQFF
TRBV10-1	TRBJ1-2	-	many	TGCGCCAGCAGTGAACGGGGGACGGCTGGCTACACCTTC	CASSERGTAGYTF
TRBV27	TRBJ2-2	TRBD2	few	TGTGCCAGCAGTTCGTCGGTGGGGCGGGAGAATACCGGGGAGCTGTTTTTT	CASSSSVGRENTGELFF
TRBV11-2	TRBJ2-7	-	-	TGTGCCAGCAGCTTAGATCGACAGGCCTTCAGCTCCTACGAGCAGTACTTC	CASSLDRQAFSSYEQYF
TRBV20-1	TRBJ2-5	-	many	TGCAGTGCTAGAGAACCAAGGCAGGGCAGAGAGACCCAGTACTTC	CSAREPRQGRETQYF
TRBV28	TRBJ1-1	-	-	TGTGCCCTAGGTCGGGCAGGGAATGGAGGGACTGAAGCTTTCTTT	CALGRAGNGGTEAFF
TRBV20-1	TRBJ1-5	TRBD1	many	TGCAGTGCTAGAGTTATGAAGGGGGCAAATCAGCCCCAGCATTTT	CSARVMKGANQPQHF
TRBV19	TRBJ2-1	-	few	TGTGCCAGTAGTAGGGTAAGCGGGTCAGACAATGAGCAGTTCTTC	CASSRVSGSDNEQFF
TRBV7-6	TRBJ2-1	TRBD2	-	TGTGCCAGCAGCTTATGGCAGGACGGACTAGCGGGGGGGCCCTCCTACAATGAGCAGTTCTTC	CASSLWQDGLAGGPSYNEQFF
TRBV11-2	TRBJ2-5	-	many	TGTGCCAGCAGCCAGGCGACTTTACAAGAGACCCAGTACTTC	CASSQATLQETQYF
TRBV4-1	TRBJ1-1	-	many	TGCGCCAGCAGCCAAGCCCAGGGTTTTGGCACTGAAGCTTTCTTT	CASSQAQGFGTEAFF
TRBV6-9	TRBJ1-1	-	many	TGTGCCAGCAGTTACTCAGGGCAGTACACTGAAGCTTTCTTT	CASSYSGQYTEAFF
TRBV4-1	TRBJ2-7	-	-	TGCGCCAGCAGCCAAGATGGACAAGAATCGCGCTACGAGCAGTACTTC	CASSQDGQESRYEQYF
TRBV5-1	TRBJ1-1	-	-	TGCGCCAGCAGCTTGGTTCTCTCAACTGAAGCTTTCTTT	CASSLVLSTEAFF
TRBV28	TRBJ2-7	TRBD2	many	TGTGCCAGCAGTCCTCGGGAGGCCCCCTACGAGCAGTACTTC	CASSPREAPYEQYF
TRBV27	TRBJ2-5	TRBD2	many	TGTGCCAGCAGCCTAGCGGGAGGGGTGCAAGAGACCCAGTACTTC	CASSLAGGVQETQYF
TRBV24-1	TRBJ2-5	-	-	TGTGCCACCAGTGGAGGGCAGCTCGGAGAGACCCAGTACTTC	CATSGGQLGETQYF
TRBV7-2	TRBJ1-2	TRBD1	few	TGTGCCAGCAGCCCCCTATTGGGAGGGACAGGGGGCGCCAACTATGGCTACACCTTC	CASSPLLGGTGGANYGYTF
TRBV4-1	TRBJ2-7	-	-	TGCGCCAGCAGACTTTTCCAGGGGTCCAGCTCCTACGAGCAGTACTTC	CASRLFQGSSSYEQYF
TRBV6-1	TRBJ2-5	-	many	TGTGCCAGCACCAAGAGGATGGGGTCAGAGACCCAGTACTTC	CASTKRMGSETQYF
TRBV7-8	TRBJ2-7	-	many	TGTGCCAGCAGCTCCAGACTAGTGGCCTACGAGCAGTACTTC	CASSSRLVAYEQYF
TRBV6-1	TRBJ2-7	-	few	TGTGCCAGCAGTGAACCTTACGAGCAGTACTTC	CASSEPYEQYF
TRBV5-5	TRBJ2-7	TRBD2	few	TGTGCCAGCAGCTCAACTAGCGCCCTGTACTACGAGCAGTACTTC	CASSSTSALYYEQYF
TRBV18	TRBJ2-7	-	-	TGTGCCAGCTCACCCGGGTCCAAGAACACCTACGAGCAGTACTTC	CASSPGSKNTYEQYF
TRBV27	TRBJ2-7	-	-	TGTGCCAGCAGTTTATCGGGAAAGGGGGTGAAGGAGCAGTACTTC	CASSLSGKGVKEQYF
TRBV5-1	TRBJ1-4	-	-	TGCGCCAGCAGCTTTGGAGACGGAAATGAAAAACTGTTTTTT	CASSFGDGNEKLFF
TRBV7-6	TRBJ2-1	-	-	TGTGCCAGCAGCCCAAAGTCTTATGCGTCCGACTCCTACAATGAGCAGTTCTTC	CASSPKSYASDSYNEQFF
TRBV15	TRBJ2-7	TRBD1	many	TGTGCCACCAGCAGACACCGGGACAGGACCTACGAGCAGTACTTC	CATSRHRDRTYEQYF
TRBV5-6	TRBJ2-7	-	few	TGTGCCAGCAGCTTTGGGGACTACGAGCAGTACTTC	CASSFGDYEQYF
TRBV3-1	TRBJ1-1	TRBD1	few	TGTGCCAGCAGCCCGACTCTCGGAGGGGGCTTAGCTTTCTTT	CASSPTLGGGLAFF
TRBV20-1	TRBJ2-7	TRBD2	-	TGCAGTGCTATAGGACTAGCGGCCTACGAGCAGTACTTC	CSAIGLAAYEQYF
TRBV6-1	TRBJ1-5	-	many	TGTGCCAGCAGACCGCAGGGGAAGAACAATCAGCCCCAGCATTTT	CASRPQGKNNQPQHF
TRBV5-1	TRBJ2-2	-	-	TGCGCCAGCAGCCGCGGGGCGAACGCCGGGGAGCTGTTTTTT	CASSRGANAGELFF
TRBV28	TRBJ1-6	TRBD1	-	TGTGCCAGCAGTTTATTTACCTTAGACAGGGATATTAATTCACCCCTCCACTTT	CASSLFTLDRDINSPLHF
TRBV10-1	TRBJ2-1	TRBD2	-	TGCGCCAGCAGTAGTAGCGGGACCAGGAATGAGCAGTTCTTC	CASSSSGTRNEQFF
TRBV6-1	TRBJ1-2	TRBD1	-	TGTGCCAGCAGTAAGACAGGGGGCTGGTATGGCTACACCTTC	CASSKTGGWYGYTF
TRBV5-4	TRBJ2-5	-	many	TGTGCCAGCAGCTTGTTAACGGGAGCCCAGGAGACCCAGTACTTC	CASSLLTGAQETQYF
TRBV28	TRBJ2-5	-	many	TGTGCCAGCAGTTTATCCCGGTCGGGGGAGAAAGAGACCCAGTACTTC	CASSLSRSGEKETQYF
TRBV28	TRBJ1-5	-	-	TGTGCCAGCAGTTTTTTGGACAGCGTTTATAGCAATCAGCCCCAGCATTTT	CASSFLDSVYSNQPQHF